Shown below are 26 T cell receptor beta chains from a single sample sequenced in a study of blood T cell repertoires in COVID-19 (dated by TCRdb to 2018 to 2021). Library prep was done by the immunoSEQ multiplex PCR assay. TCRdb's version of the immuneACCESS table is confined to in-frame rearrangements and falls short of the full clone set. An unresolved V gene accounts for under half of the shortfall where checked; the remainder is of unknown origin. This sample holds fewer than 35,000 clones; 75% to 85% were observed only once. Jointly, the top ten make up 6.5% to 7.5% of the sample. Specimen: peripheral blood. Source of these receptors: a man aged 55 to 69 with active COVID-19.

This chain joins TRBV5-1 and TRBJ2-6, with 11 bases that match TRBD1. Germline V gives CDR1 SGHRS, CDR2 YFSETQ. The V and J ends lost 4 bases and 1 base, in that order; junction bases with no gene match: 7. CDR3 size: 18 residues. The CDR3 sequence: CASSGWTGGRSGANVLTF. Written as DNA, the CDR3 is TGCGCCAGCAGCGGCTGGACAGGGGGCAGATCTGGGGCCAACGTCCTGACTTTC.

This clone is a singleton in its sample. The gene calls are TRBV24-1 and TRBJ2-3, with TRBD2 matching 10 bases. The CDR3 runs 16 residues. Germline assignment: CDR1 KGHDR and CDR2 SFDVKD. With V trimmed by 4 bases and J by 2 bases, 5 bases remained unmatched. The CDR3 is CATSDPLAGDTDTQYF. CDR3 DNA sequence: TGTGCCACCAGTGACCCTCTAGCGGGAGACACAGATACGCAGTATTTT.

As DNA, the CDR3 is TGCGCCAGCAGCTTGGGACAGACAATGAACACTGAAGCTTTCTTT. This sequence encodes CASSLGQTMNTEAFF. The chain combines TRBV5-1 with TRBJ1-1, with D possibly being TRBD1 (5 bases). Germline V lookup: CDR1 SGHRS, CDR2 YFSETQ. V lost 0 bases and J 0 bases, leaving 9 bases between the germline ends. This CDR3 has 15 amino acids.

The genes are TRBV19 and TRBJ2-4; possibly TRBD2 for D (6 bases). V lost 2 bases and J 0 bases, leaving 11 bases between the germline ends. Germline V CDR1 and CDR2: LNHDA, SQIVND (reference sequence). This CDR3 contains 16 residues. DNA for the CDR3: TGTGCCAGTAGTATATCACTGGGACTAGCCAAAAACATTCAGTACTTC. It is translated as CASSISLGLAKNIQYF.

The chain couples TRBV9 to TRBJ1-4, with 10 bases identical to TRBD1. V lost 0 bases to trimming and J lost 8 bases; unmatched junction nucleotides: 4. Germline-derived CDR1 and CDR2 are SGDLS and YYNGEE. The CDR3 has 15 amino acids. CDR3: CASSVGDRGVEKLFF. Written as DNA, the CDR3 is TGTGCCAGCAGCGTAGGGGACAGGGGTGTGGAAAAACTGTTTTTT. The variable domain in full, with the rest retrieved from reference TRBV9 and TRBJ1-4, is DSGVTQTPKHLITATGQRVTLRCSPRSGDLSVYWYQQSLDQGLQFLIQYYNGEERAKGNILERFSAQQFPDLHSELNLSSLELGDSALYFCASSVGDRGVEKLFFGSGTQLSVL.

CDR3 DNA: TGTGCCAGCAGCTTAGATTTGGGAGCCAGTCGCGGGGCTATTAAAAATGAGCAGTTCTTC. Protein: CASSLDLGASRGAIKNEQFF. The V gene is TRBV11-3, the J gene TRBJ2-1; D is possibly TRBD2 (6 bases). Trimming took 0 bases from V and 7 from J, leaving 28 bases between them. Germline V gene lookup returns CDR1 SGHNT and CDR2 YENEEA. The CDR3 totals 20 residues.

The rearrangement joins TRBV30 to TRBJ2-1; D is ambiguous. Germline lookup yields CDR1 GTSNPN and CDR2 SVGIG (reference sequence). The CDR3 consists of 9 residues. V lost 3 bases and J lost 11, with 5 bases in between. The CDR3 sequence is CAWRNKQFF. The CDR3 bases are TGTGCCTGGAGAAACAAGCAGTTCTTC.

As DNA, the CDR3 is TGTGCCAGCAACCCCCACGGGGGAAGCTCCTACGAGCAGTACTTC. Its protein is CASNPHGGSSYEQYF. The chain recombines TRBV2 with TRBJ2-7, with D possibly being TRBD2 (6 bases). Between the trimmed V and J ends, which lost 7 bases and 0 bases, there was a span of 16 bases. The CDR3 is 15 amino acids. Germline CDR1 SNHLY, CDR2 FYNNEI.

This clone was seen once. CDR3 in amino acids: CASSPLHQETQYF. The CDR3 DNA reads as TGTGCCAGTAGTCCCCTCCACCAAGAGACCCAGTACTTC. The chain carries TRBV19 and TRBJ2-5; the D is unclear. The CDR3 is 13 residues long. CDR1 and CDR2 (germline): LNHDA, SQIVND (reference sequence). V dropped 5 bases and J dropped 0 bases, with 7 bases sitting between them.

DNA for the CDR3: TGTGCCAGCAGCGTCCAGGGGAACACTGAAGCTTTCTTT. This encodes CASSVQGNTEAFF. The chain recombines TRBV7-3 with TRBJ1-1; D possibly corresponds to TRBD1 (5 bases). Germline V gene data show CDR1 as SGHTA and CDR2 as FQGTGA. CDR3 length: 13 amino acids. V lost 5 bases, J lost 1 base, and 8 bases lay in between. Looking up the rest from reference TRBV7-3 and TRBJ1-1 gives the full variable domain: GAGVSQTPSNKVTEKGKYVELRCDPISGHTALYWYRQSLGQGPEFLIYFQGTGAADDSGLPNDRFFAVRPEGSVSTLKIQRTERGDSAVYLCASSVQGNTEAFFGQGTRLTVV.

This clone showed up just a few times. This chain connects TRBV4-2 to TRBJ2-5; 8 bases are shared with TRBD1. The germline gives CDR1 LGHNA, CDR2 YNFKEQ. V shed 0 bases, J shed 4 bases, and the junction held 7 bases outside the gene matches. The CDR3 runs to 16 residues. CDR3 loop: CASSQDRGTGTETQYF. CDR3 DNA: TGTGCCAGCAGCCAAGATCGGGGGACAGGCACAGAGACCCAGTACTTC.

The chain is built from TRBV28 and TRBJ2-2; 8 bases are shared with TRBD1. The trim removed 8 bases at V and 2 bases at J, leaving 10 bases unmatched. The CDR3 loop spans 16 amino acids. Germline V gene sequence: CDR1 MDHEN, CDR2 SYDVKM. CDR3 DNA sequence: TGTGCCAGCCTACCGTCGGACAGGGTAAACACCGGGGAGCTGTTTTTT. Protein: CASLPSDRVNTGELFF.

The chain is built from TRBV5-1 and TRBJ2-1; possible D gene TRBD2, 5 bases. Germline CDR1 SGHRS, CDR2 YFSETQ. V lost 3 bases and J lost 7, with 8 bases in between. The CDR3 has 12 residues. The CDR3 loop is CASSSGMNEQFF. CDR3 coding DNA: TGCGCCAGCAGCTCCGGGATGAATGAGCAGTTCTTC.

The J gene is TRBJ2-7, the V gene TRBV7-2; D call uncertain. V dropped 4 bases and J dropped 4 bases, with 14 bases sitting between them. Germline V gives CDR1 SGHTA, CDR2 FQGNSA. The CDR3 spans 14 residues. DNA for the CDR3: TGTGCCAGCAGCTCCGTGTACCGTCGGTACGAGCAGTACTTC. Its protein product is CASSSVYRRYEQYF. Together with reference TRBV7-2 and TRBJ2-7, the CDR3 gives the full variable domain: GAGVSQSPSNKVTEKGKDVELRCDPISGHTALYWYRQSLGQGLEFLIYFQGNSAPDKSGLPSDRFSAERTGGSVSTLTIQRTQQEDSAVYLCASSSVYRRYEQYFGPGTRLTVT.

The CDR3 reads CAISERDTGELFF. For the CDR3, the DNA is TGTGCCATCAGTGAGCGGGACACCGGGGAGCTGTTTTTT. The rearrangement links TRBV10-3 to TRBJ2-2; no clear D. The V end lost 2 bases, the J end lost 3 bases, and 4 bases lay between the germline ends. The germline V gene encodes CDR1 ENHRY and CDR2 SYGVKD. The CDR3 runs 13 residues.

This clone was observed a single time. This chain uses TRBV19 with TRBJ2-7, with D possibly TRBD1 on 6 matching bases. Germline-derived CDR1 and CDR2 are LNHDA and SQIVND (reference sequence). This CDR3 contains 17 residues. V gave up 4 bases and J gave up 0 bases, with 19 bases separating them. The CDR3 spells CASSTGTRNPSSYEQYF. The CDR3 coding sequence is TGTGCCAGTAGTACCGGGACAAGGAATCCGAGCTCCTACGAGCAGTACTTC.

The chain links TRBV27 to TRBJ1-6; perhaps TRBD1 as D (6 bases). Germline loops: CDR1 MNHEY, CDR2 SMNVEV (reference sequence). V gave up 4 bases and J gave up 11 bases, with 15 bases separating them. The CDR3 has 14 amino acids. The CDR3 sequence: CASSSLGGAAPLHF. In DNA, the CDR3 is TGTGCCAGCAGTTCGTTAGGGGGGGCGGCACCCCTCCACTTT.

The chain has TRBV29-1 and TRBJ2-3; TRBD2 agrees at 7 bases. V shed 0 bases and J 8 bases; nucleotides not matched to a gene: 11. Germline CDR1 is SQVTM and CDR2 is ANQGSEA. The CDR3 has 15 residues. CDR3 residues: CSVEDPAGPGGTQYF. CDR3 coding DNA: TGCAGCGTTGAAGATCCGGCAGGCCCGGGGGGTACGCAGTATTTT.

V and J are TRBV2 and TRBJ2-6, with a weak D call TRBD2 (6 bases). The germline V gene encodes CDR1 SNHLY and CDR2 FYNNEI. Trimming cost V 7 bases and J 0 bases, with 16 bases left between them. This CDR3 is 17 amino acids long. CDR3 sequence reads: CASKVRDGGSGANVLTF. The CDR3 DNA reads TGTGCCAGCAAGGTCCGGGACGGGGGCTCTGGGGCCAACGTCCTGACTTTC.

The chain's CDR3 is CASSLTPAGNSPLHF. In DNA, the CDR3 is TGTGCCAGCAGCTTAACCCCGGCGGGAAATTCACCCCTCCACTTT. V is TRBV7-3 and J is TRBJ1-6; no clear D gene. CDR1 SGHTA and CDR2 FQGTGA come from the germline V gene. V was shortened by 0 bases and J by 7 bases, with 10 bases between the two germline ends. This CDR3 contains 15 residues.

The V and J genes are TRBV5-5 and TRBJ1-1; perhaps TRBD1 as D (6 bases). Germline values: CDR1 SGHKS, CDR2 YYEKEE (reference sequence). There are 13 residues in the CDR3. V was shortened by 4 bases and J by 4 bases, with 11 bases between the two germline ends. DNA for the CDR3: TGTGCCAGCAGCGAACAGGGTATCACTGAAGCTTTCTTT. This encodes CASSEQGITEAFF. The whole variable domain, filled in from reference TRBV5-5 and TRBJ1-1, reads DAGVTQSPTHLIKTRGQQVTLRCSPISGHKSVSWYQQVLGQGPQFIFQYYEKEERGRGNFPDRFSARQFPNYSSELNVNALLLGDSALYLCASSEQGITEAFFGQGTRLTVV.

The chain is built from TRBV28 and TRBJ2-5; 7 nucleotides line up with TRBD2. This CDR3 has 14 amino acids. From germline, CDR1 is MDHEN and CDR2 SYDVKM. The trim removed 8 bases at V and 5 bases at J, leaving 11 bases unmatched. The DNA for the CDR3 is TGTGCCAGCGCCCCCTTTGCGGGAGTGGAGACCCAGTACTTC. Translation gives CASAPFAGVETQYF. The full variable domain, in which reference TRBV28 and TRBJ2-5 provide the parts outside the CDR3, is DVKVTQSSRYLVKRTGEKVFLECVQDMDHENMFWYRQDPGLGLRLIYFSYDVKMKEKGDIPEGYSVSREKKERFSLILESASTNQTSMYLCASAPFAGVETQYFGPGTRLLVL.

The rearrangement links TRBV4-1 to TRBJ2-1; TRBD2 agrees at 14 bases. Germline assignment: CDR1 MGHRA and CDR2 YSYEKL. CDR3 length: 16 amino acids. V lost 2 bases, J lost 7 bases, and 4 bases stayed unmatched. The CDR3 region is CASSQLGTSGSNEQFF. Here the CDR3 DNA reads TGCGCCAGCAGCCAACTCGGGACTAGCGGGAGTAATGAGCAGTTCTTC.

V is TRBV10-3 and J is TRBJ2-1, with a weak D call TRBD2 (6 bases). Germline V gene sequence: CDR1 ENHRY, CDR2 SYGVKD. The CDR3 loop spans 15 amino acids. With 3 bases removed from V and 8 bases from J, the gap between germline ends came to 17 bases. In DNA, the CDR3 is TGTGCCATCAGTGATCCCCATCGGGAGTACTATGAGCAGTTCTTC. Its protein product is CAISDPHREYYEQFF.

The chain combines TRBV3-1 (or the pseudogene TRBV3-2) with TRBJ2-2, with TRBD2 as a possible D gene (5 bases). Germline V gene lookup returns CDR1 LGHDT and CDR2 YNNKEL (reference sequence). CDR3 length equals 20 residues. V was trimmed by 2 bases and J by 0 bases, leaving 22 bases between them. CDR3 in amino acids: CASSQPPRRSGTTNTGELFF. In nucleotides, the CDR3 is TGTGCCAGCAGCCAACCCCCTCGGAGGAGCGGTACTACGAACACCGGGGAGCTGTTTTTT.

This clone was seen only once. The chain has TRBV29-1 and TRBJ1-2, with 7 nucleotides matching TRBD1. This CDR3 has 16 amino acids. From germline, CDR1 is SQVTM and CDR2 ANQGSEA. J was trimmed by 6 bases and V by 0 bases; bases with no gene match: 13. CDR3 residues: CSVEDFRTRQGHGYTF. The CDR3 coding sequence is TGCAGCGTTGAAGATTTCCGAACCAGACAGGGACATGGCTACACCTTC.